This entry lists 17 T cell receptor beta chains sequenced from one sample in a study of T-cell memory formation after mild COVID-19. TCRdb independently ran MiXCR on the 5' RACE reads; one entry per CDR3 protein. The sample consists of a few hundred thousand distinct CDR3 sequences, approximately 16% of them appearing once. The sample taken for sequencing was PBMCs or a T cell subset sorted from them (not recorded which). These receptors originate from a young man who had mild COVID-19 (a few samples of this study predate the infection). Cell type and time point are not known.

V usage is TRBV4-1 and J usage is TRBJ1-1; 9 bases line up with TRBD1. The CDR3 is 16 amino acids. Unmatched junction bases numbered 7, after V lost 0 bases and J lost 5 bases. Germline V lookup: CDR1 MGHRA, CDR2 YSYEKL. The CDR3 nucleotides read TGCGCCAGCAGCCAAGATAAGACAGGGGGGGATACTGAAGCTTTCTTT. It encodes CASSQDKTGGDTEAFF.

The J gene is TRBJ2-5, the V gene TRBV4-2; possible D gene TRBD2, 7 bases. The V and J ends lost 0 bases and 5 bases respectively, with 19 bases between them. Per the germline V gene, CDR1 is LGHNA and CDR2 is YNFKEQ. This CDR3 is built from 17 residues. CDR3 sequence: CASSQDQGGGLDETQYF. DNA of the CDR3: TGTGCCAGCAGCCAAGATCAGGGCGGGGGCCTTGATGAGACCCAGTACTTC.

This rearrangement joins TRBV6-1 to TRBJ2-5, with 8 bases lining up with TRBD2. Germline CDR1 MNHNS, CDR2 SASEGT. Trimming removed 7 bases from V and 1 base from J; junction bases left unmatched: 11. CDR3 length: 16 residues. The CDR3 nucleotides read TGTGCCAGCACGTACCAAATCGCGGGGGGCCAAGAGACCCAGTACTTC. As protein: CASTYQIAGGQETQYF.

The V and J genes are TRBV5-1 and TRBJ2-2; D is unresolved. The V gene lost 0 bases and the J gene lost 8 bases, with 14 bases spanning the gap. This CDR3 contains 15 residues. Germline-derived CDR1 and CDR2 are SGHRS and YFSETQ. CDR3 region: CASSLELLWGGELFF. CDR3 nucleotide sequence: TGCGCCAGCAGCTTGGAACTTTTGTGGGGTGGGGAGCTGTTTTTT.

This clonotype was seen only a few times. The J gene is TRBJ1-1, the V gene TRBV29-1; 12 bases are a match to TRBD1. The V and J ends lost 1 base and 6 bases, in that order; junction bases with no gene match: 9. The germline V gene has CDR1 SQVTM and CDR2 ANQGSEA. The CDR3 contains 16 residues. CDR3 bases: TGCAGCGTTGAAGGGGTGTCCGGGACAGGGGGCCCTGAAGCTTTCTTT. Its translation is CSVEGVSGTGGPEAFF.

In this sample, this clonotype turned up a few times. The CDR3 nucleotides read TGTGCCAGCAGTCCAACTGGACATAAAGAGACCCAGTACTTC. Residues: CASSPTGHKETQYF. V is TRBV6-5 and J is TRBJ2-5; TRBD1 might be the D (5 bases). CDR3 length: 14 amino acids. CDR1 and CDR2 (germline): MNHEY, SVGAGI. With 5 bases removed from V and 3 bases from J, the gap between germline ends came to 13 bases.

This clonotype turned up a few times. The V and J genes are TRBV7-2 and TRBJ2-5; D is perhaps TRBD2 (7 bases). This CDR3 contains 14 residues. Trimming removed 10 bases at V and 2 bases at J, with 17 bases between. Germline V gives CDR1 SGHTA, CDR2 FQGNSA. Here the CDR3 reads CATTGGGGQETQYF. CDR3 nucleotide sequence: TGTGCCACCACCGGGGGCGGGGGACAAGAGACCCAGTACTTC.

This clonotype was recorded many times. The V call is TRBV6-2 or TRBV6-3, the J call TRBJ2-1, with TRBD2 as a possible D gene (5 bases). This CDR3 comprises 11 residues. V was trimmed by 5 bases and J by 7 bases, leaving 6 bases between them. Germline loops: CDR1 MNHEY, CDR2 SVGEGT. The CDR3 nucleotides read TGTGCCAGCAGTCCGGGGAATGAGCAGTTCTTC. It encodes CASSPGNEQFF.

The chain recombines TRBV10-3 with TRBJ2-5; 14 bases map to TRBD2. The V segment lost 6 bases and the J segment 4 bases; nucleotides outside the gene matches: 7. Germline V gene lookup returns CDR1 ENHRY and CDR2 SYGVKD. The CDR3 covers 16 residues. The CDR3 DNA sequence: TGTGCCATCAGGGCAAGCGGGACTAGCGGGGGAGAGACCCAGTACTTC. Translating gives CAIRASGTSGGETQYF.

This clonotype was detected many times. The chain employs TRBV5-1 and TRBJ1-1; 11 bases are a match to TRBD1. J lost 10 bases, V lost 0 bases, and 2 bases had no gene match. Germline V gene sequence: CDR1 SGHRS, CDR2 YFSETQ. There are 13 residues in the CDR3. The CDR3 DNA is TGCGCCAGCAGCTTGGGGGACAGGGGGTCAGCTTTCTTT. Translation: CASSLGDRGSAFF. Drawing the rest from reference TRBV5-1 and TRBJ1-1, the complete variable domain is KAGVTQTPRYLIKTRGQQVTLSCSPISGHRSVSWYQQTPGQGLQFLFEYFSETQRNKGNFPGRFSGRQFSNSRSEMNVSTLELGDSALYLCASSLGDRGSAFFGQGTRLTVV.

With regard to this clonotype: With a much larger clone just one base away, this may be a read error. V and J are TRBV14 and TRBJ2-3; 10 bases align to TRBD2. This CDR3 is 17 amino acids long. Germline CDR1 SGHDN, CDR2 FVKESK. The junction had 8 bases not matched to a gene; V was cut back by 5 bases and J by 0 bases. CDR3 bases: TGTGCCAGCAGCAAACCCCGGACTAGCGGTAGCACAGATACGCAGTATTTT. Protein product: CASSKPRTSGSTDTQYF.

This clonotype was detected a few times. The rearrangement uses TRBV15 and TRBJ2-5; a possible D gene is TRBD2 (6 bases). The germline V gene encodes CDR1 LNHNV and CDR2 YYDKDF (reference sequence). V was trimmed by 5 bases and J by 4 bases, leaving 17 bases between them. The length of the CDR3 is 15 residues. CDR3 sequence reads: CATSLFDGGGETQYF. The CDR3 nucleotides read TGTGCCACCAGCCTTTTCGACGGGGGAGGAGAGACCCAGTACTTC.

The chain links TRBV5-6 to TRBJ2-1, with 7 bases identical to TRBD2. Trimming at V came to 6 bases and at J to 4 bases, leaving 13 bases not matched to a gene. Germline CDR1 SGHDT, CDR2 YYEEEE. This CDR3 spans 16 amino acids. The DNA of the CDR3 is TGTGCCAGCACCGCTGTGGGGAGGGGAGTATACAATGAGCAGTTCTTC. Its protein product is CASTAVGRGVYNEQFF.

The sample holds a few counts of this clonotype. The chain joins TRBV7-2 to TRBJ2-5; possibly TRBD1 or TRBD2 for D (5 bases each). This CDR3 contains 14 residues. Trimming removed 8 bases from V and 0 bases from J, with 13 bases in between. CDR1 SGHTA and CDR2 FQGNSA come from the germline V gene. The CDR3 nucleotides are TGTGCCAGCTTAACGGGACCGTACCAAGAGACCCAGTACTTC. It encodes CASLTGPYQETQYF.

The chain carries TRBV5-1 and TRBJ2-7; TRBD1 matches at 9 bases. J gave up 6 bases and V 4 bases, and 11 bases lay outside the gene matches. Germline V gives CDR1 SGHRS, CDR2 YFSETQ. This CDR3 is built from 15 residues. In nucleotides, the CDR3 is TGCGCCAGCAGCCGTTCCGGGACAGGGTCTGTCGAGCAGTACTTC. It codes for CASSRSGTGSVEQYF.

V gene TRBV29-1 combines with J gene TRBJ1-4; D is undetermined. The V gene's germline CDR1 is SQVTM and CDR2 ANQGSEA. The ends were cut back, 6 bases at V and 13 bases at J, with 18 bases in the middle. The CDR3 spans 12 residues. CDR3 nucleotides: TGCAGCGTGTTCGGACTCCACAGAACACTGTTTTTT. It codes for CSVFGLHRTLFF.

The V and J genes are TRBV29-1 and TRBJ2-3; D gene ambiguous. The CDR3 contains 14 residues. With 5 bases removed from V and 2 bases from J, the gap between germline ends came to 14 bases. In germline, CDR1 is SQVTM, CDR2 ANQGSEA. CDR3 in DNA: TGCAGCGTTATTACCCGACCGCTCACAGATACGCAGTATTTT. Amino acid sequence: CSVITRPLTDTQYF.